This TCR beta chain was documented in a study of cytomegalovirus exposure and HLA in healthy donors. The overall study: A prior study identified over 100 million unique TCR beta sequences from roughly 170 million T cells.

Primers for the PCR totalled 60 Vbeta and 13 Jbeta. Assay: immunoSEQ multiplex PCR; the TCRdb copy retains only in-frame clones and omits some. The sample holds roughly 180,000 clones, more than 60% seen once. Study results and caveats: The authors listed over 150 TCR beta chains as cytomegalovirus-associated. Follow-up analysis later connected one missense variant in DCLRE1C with trimming of TCR beta V- and J-genes.

Worth noting for this clone: What it recognizes is unknown.

Trimming at V came to 2 bases and at J to 7 bases, leaving 9 bases not matched to a gene. From germline, CDR1 is MNHNY and CDR2 SVGAGI (reference sequence). The length of the CDR3 is 16 residues. Healthy people donating bone marrow made up the donors. The chain couples TRBV6-6 to TRBJ2-1, with 9 positions matching TRBD2. Sequencing was done on a sample of PBMCs. This TCR was sampled from a woman aged 40 to 50 in good health and CMV-seropositive. CDR3 coding DNA: TGTGCCAGCAGTTACCGGCGGGAGGGTCCTGGTAATGAGCAGTTCTTC. This encodes CASSYRREGPGNEQFF.